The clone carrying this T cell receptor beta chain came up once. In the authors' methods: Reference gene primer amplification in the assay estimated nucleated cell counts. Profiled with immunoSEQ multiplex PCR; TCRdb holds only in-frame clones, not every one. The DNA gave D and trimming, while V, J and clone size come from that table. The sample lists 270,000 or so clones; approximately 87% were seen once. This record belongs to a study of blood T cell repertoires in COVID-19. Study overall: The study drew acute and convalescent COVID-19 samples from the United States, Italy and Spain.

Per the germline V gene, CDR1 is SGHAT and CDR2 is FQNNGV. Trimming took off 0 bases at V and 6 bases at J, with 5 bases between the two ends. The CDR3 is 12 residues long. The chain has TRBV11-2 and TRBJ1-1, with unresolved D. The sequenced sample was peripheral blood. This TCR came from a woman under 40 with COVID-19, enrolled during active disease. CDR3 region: CASSLDSPEAFF. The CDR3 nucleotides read TGTGCCAGCAGCTTAGATAGTCCTGAAGCTTTCTTT.